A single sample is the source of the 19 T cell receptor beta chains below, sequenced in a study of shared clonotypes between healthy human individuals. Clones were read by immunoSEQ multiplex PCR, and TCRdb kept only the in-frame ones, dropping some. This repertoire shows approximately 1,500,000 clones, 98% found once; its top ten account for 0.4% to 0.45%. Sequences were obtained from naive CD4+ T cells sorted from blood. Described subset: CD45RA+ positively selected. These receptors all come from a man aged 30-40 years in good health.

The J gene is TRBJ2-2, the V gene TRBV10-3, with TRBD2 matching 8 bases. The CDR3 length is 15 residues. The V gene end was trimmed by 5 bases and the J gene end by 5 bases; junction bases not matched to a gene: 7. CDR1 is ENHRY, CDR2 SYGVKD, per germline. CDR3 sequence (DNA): TGTGCCATCAGTCCCCTAGCGGGCGATACCGGGGAGCTGTTTTTT. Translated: CAISPLAGDTGELFF.

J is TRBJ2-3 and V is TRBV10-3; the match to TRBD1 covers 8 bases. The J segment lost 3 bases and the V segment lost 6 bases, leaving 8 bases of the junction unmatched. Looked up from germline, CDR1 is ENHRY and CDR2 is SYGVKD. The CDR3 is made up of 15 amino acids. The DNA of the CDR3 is TGTGCCATCAGAAACGGACAGGGTGGGACAGATACGCAGTATTTT. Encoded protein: CAIRNGQGGTDTQYF.

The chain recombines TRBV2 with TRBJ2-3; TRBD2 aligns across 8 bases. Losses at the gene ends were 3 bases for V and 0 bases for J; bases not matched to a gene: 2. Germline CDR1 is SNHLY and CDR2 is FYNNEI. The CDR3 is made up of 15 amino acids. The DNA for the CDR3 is TGTGCCAGCAGTGAGGCTAGCGGGAGCACAGATACGCAGTATTTT. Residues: CASSEASGSTDTQYF.

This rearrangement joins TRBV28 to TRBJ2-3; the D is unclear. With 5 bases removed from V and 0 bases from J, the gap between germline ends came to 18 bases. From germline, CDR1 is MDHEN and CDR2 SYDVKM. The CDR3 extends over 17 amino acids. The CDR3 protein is CASSLPLEGRSTDTQYF. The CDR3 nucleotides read TGTGCCAGCAGTCTCCCCTTGGAAGGGCGAAGCACAGATACGCAGTATTTT.

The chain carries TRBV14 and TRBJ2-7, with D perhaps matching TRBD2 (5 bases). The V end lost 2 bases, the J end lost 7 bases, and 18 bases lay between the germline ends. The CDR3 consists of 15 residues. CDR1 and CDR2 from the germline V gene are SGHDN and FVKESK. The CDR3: CASSQRDSRAWEQYF. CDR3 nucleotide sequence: TGTGCCAGCAGCCAACGGGATTCGCGGGCCTGGGAGCAGTACTTC.

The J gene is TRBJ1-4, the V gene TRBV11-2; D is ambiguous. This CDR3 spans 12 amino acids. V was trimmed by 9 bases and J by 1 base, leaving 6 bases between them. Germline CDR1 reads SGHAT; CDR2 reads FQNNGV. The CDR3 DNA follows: TGTGCCAGTGCACTAACTAATGAAAAACTGTTTTTT. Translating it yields CASALTNEKLFF.

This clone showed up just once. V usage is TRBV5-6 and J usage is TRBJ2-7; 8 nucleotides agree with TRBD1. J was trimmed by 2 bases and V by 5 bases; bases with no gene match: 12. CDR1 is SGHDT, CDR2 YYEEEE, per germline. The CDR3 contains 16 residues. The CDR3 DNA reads TGTGCCAGCAGGCGAAATGTTGGACAGGGACCCTACGAGCAGTACTTC. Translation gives CASRRNVGQGPYEQYF.

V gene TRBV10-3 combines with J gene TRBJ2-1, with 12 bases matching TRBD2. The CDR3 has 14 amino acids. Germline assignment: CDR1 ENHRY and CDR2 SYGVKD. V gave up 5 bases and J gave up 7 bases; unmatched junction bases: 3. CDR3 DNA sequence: TGTGCCATCAGTTTCGGACTAGCGGGGAATGAGCAGTTCTTC. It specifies CAISFGLAGNEQFF.

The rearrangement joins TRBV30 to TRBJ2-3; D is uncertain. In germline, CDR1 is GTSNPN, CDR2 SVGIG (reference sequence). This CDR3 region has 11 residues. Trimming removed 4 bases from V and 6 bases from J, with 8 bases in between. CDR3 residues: CAWTLDDTQYF. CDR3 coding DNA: TGTGCCTGGACTTTGGACGATACGCAGTATTTT.

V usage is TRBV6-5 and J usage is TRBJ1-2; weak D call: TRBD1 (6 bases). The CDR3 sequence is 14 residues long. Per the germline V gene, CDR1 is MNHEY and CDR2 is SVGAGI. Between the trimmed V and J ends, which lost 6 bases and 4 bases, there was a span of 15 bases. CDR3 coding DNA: TGTGCCAGCAGAGGCCGCAGGGGTTTCTATGGCTACACCTTC. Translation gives CASRGRRGFYGYTF.

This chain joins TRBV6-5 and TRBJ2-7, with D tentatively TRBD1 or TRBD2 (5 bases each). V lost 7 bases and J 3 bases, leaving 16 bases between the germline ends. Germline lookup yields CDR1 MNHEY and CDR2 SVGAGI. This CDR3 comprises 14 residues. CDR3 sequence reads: CASTSLGDGYEQYF. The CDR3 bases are TGTGCCAGCACGTCCCTGGGGGATGGCTACGAGCAGTACTTC.

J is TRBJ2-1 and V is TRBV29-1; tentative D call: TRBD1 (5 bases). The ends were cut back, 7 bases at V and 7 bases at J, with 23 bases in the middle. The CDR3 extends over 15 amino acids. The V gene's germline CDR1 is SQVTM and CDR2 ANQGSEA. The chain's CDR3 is CSASGALPTLNEQFF. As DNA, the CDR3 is TGCAGCGCCTCTGGGGCCCTACCCACCCTTAATGAGCAGTTCTTC.

CDR3 bases: TGTGCCAGCAGCTTCCCTTTAGGAGGGGCCAACGTCCTGACTTTC. This gives the protein CASSFPLGGANVLTF. The chain has TRBV5-5 and TRBJ2-6; D remains ambiguous. The germline V and J ends were trimmed by 2 bases and 4 bases, with 10 bases remaining between them. Looked up from germline, CDR1 is SGHKS and CDR2 is YYEKEE (reference sequence). The CDR3 spans 15 residues.

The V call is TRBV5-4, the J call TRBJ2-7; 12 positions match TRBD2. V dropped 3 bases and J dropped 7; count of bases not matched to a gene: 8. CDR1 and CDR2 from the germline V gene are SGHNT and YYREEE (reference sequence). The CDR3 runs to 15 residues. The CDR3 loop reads CASSYQTSGGQEQYF. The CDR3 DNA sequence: TGTGCCAGCAGCTACCAGACTAGCGGGGGACAGGAGCAGTACTTC.

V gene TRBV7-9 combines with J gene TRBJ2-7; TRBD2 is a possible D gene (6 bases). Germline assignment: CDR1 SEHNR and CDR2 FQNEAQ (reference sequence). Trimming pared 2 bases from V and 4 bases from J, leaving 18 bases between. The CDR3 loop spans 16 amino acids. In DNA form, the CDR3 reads TGTGCCAGCAGCTTATCCGGGAGTGGTGGTATTTACGAGCAGTACTTC. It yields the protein CASSLSGSGGIYEQYF.

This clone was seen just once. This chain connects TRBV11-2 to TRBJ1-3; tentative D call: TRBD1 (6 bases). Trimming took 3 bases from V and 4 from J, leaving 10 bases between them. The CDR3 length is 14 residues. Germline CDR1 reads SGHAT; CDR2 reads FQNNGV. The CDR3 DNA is TGTGCCAGCAGCTTCACAGGGTTAGGAAACACCATATATTTT. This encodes CASSFTGLGNTIYF.

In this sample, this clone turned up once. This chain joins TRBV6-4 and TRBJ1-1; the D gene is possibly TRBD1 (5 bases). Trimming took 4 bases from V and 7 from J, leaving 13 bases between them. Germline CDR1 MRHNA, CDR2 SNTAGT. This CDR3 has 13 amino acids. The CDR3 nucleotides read TGTGCCAGCAGTGTGGAGGTGGGGGATGAAGCTTTCTTT. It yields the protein CASSVEVGDEAFF.

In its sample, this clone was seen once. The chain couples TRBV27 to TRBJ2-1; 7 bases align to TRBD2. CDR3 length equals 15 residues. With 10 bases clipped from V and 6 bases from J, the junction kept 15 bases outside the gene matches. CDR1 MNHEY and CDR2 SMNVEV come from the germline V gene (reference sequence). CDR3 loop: CATQSRTRFSNEQFF. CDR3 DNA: TGTGCCACCCAATCCCGGACTAGGTTTAGCAATGAGCAGTTCTTC.

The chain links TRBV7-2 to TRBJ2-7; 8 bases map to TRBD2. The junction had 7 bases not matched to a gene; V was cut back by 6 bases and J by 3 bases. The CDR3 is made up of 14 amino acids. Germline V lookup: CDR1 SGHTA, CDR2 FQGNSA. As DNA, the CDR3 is TGTGCCAGCAGGAAGATAGCGGGAATCTACGAGCAGTACTTC. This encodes CASRKIAGIYEQYF.